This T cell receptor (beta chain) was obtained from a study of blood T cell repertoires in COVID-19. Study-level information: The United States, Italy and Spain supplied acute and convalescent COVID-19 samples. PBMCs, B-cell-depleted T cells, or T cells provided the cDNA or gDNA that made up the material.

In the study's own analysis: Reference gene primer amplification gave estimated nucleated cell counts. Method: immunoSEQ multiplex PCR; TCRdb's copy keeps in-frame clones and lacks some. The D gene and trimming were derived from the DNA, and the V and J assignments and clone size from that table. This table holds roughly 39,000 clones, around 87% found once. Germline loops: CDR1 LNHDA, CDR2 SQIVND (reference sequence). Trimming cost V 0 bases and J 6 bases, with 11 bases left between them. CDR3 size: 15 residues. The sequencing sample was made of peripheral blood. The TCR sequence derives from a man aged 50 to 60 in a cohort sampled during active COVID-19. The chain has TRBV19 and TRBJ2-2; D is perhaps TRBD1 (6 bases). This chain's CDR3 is CASSIDRAGAGELFF. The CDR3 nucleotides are TGTGCCAGTAGTATAGATAGGGCAGGGGCCGGGGAGCTGTTTTTT.